This TCR beta chain was identified in a study of beta chain features in type 1 diabetes. Study-wide points: For Type 1 diabetes patients, all four CD4+ subsets carried TCRB CDR3s that were moderately but significantly shorter.

Trimming cost V 5 bases and J 6 bases; bases outside gene matches: 11. In germline, CDR1 is SEHNR, CDR2 FQNEAQ (reference sequence). The CDR3 runs to 16 residues. The isolated RNA, all of it, was reverse transcribed, so expressed TCRB transcripts were what got sequenced. Clones were read by immunoSEQ multiplex PCR, and TCRdb kept only the in-frame ones, dropping some. The table shows approximately 52,000 clones, with approximately 60% occurring only once. As for this clone: Its antigen is as yet unknown.

This chain links TRBV7-9 with TRBJ2-1; 9 bases are shared with TRBD2. Sequencing was carried out using stem cell memory CD4+ T cells from blood. The clonotype was recovered from a woman in her 30s with type 1 diabetes. The CDR3 sequence is CASSTLAGSSGNEQFF. Here the CDR3 DNA reads TGTGCCAGCAGCACTCTAGCGGGAAGCTCGGGCAATGAGCAGTTCTTC.